This T cell receptor (beta chain) originates from a study of shared clonotypes between healthy human individuals. Terminally differentiated effector memory CD45RA+ cells were excluded by CCR7 positive selection of CD45RO-negative cells. Repertoires were generated with immunoSEQ multiplex PCR, while TCRdb's copy carries only in-frame clones and drops some. The sample comprises about 2.1 million clones, approximately 92% of which are singletons, and around 1.8% rests with the top ten. The receptor was isolated from a man aged 18 to 35 in good health. Some clones in this sample may be carry-over from other donors' samples. The sample taken for sequencing was naive CD8+ T cells from PBMCs.

The CDR3 bases are TGTGCCAGCAGCTTGTTGTCCTTCTCCTACGAGCAGTACTTC. This encodes CASSLLSFSYEQYF. This sequence joins TRBV5-6 and TRBJ2-7; D is unresolved. V lost 1 base and J 0 bases, leaving 8 bases between the germline ends. The CDR3 contains 14 residues. Germline V gene data show CDR1 as SGHDT and CDR2 as YYEEEE.